This is a list of T cell receptor beta chains from one sample in a study of regulatory T cells in long-lasting Graves disease. From the multiplex PCR reads, TCRdb called clonotypes with MiXCR, one entry per CDR3 protein. Among fewer than 650,000 distinct CDR3 sequences listed, about 16% were seen once. The same sample was also studied in work on T cells in Graves' hyperthyroidism and ophthalmopathy.

The sample consisted of peripheral blood mononuclear cells (PBMCs), taken at new diagnosis, from a patient treated with antithyroid drugs. The receptors come from a man in his late teens or twenties with Graves disease. The CDR3 runs from the conserved cysteine through the conserved F or W. The D gene is left open where the match is weak. Some rows mark clone size as missing; the rest say once, few, many or name a class of expanded clone.

clone_size d_call j_call v_call cdr3_nt cdr3_aa
- - TRBJ2-7 TRBV6-2/TRBV6-3 TGTGCCCGAGAGGGGGGGGGGGAGAGCTCCTACGAGCAGTACTTC CAREGGGESSYEQYF
- TRBD1 TRBJ1-2 TRBV3-1 TGTGCCAGCAGCCATGGGGACAGTGCCTCTGGCTACACCTTC CASSHGDSASGYTF
- TRBD1 TRBJ2-5 TRBV5-1 TGCGCCAGCAGCCCGGGGGACAGGGCGGCTTACCAAGAGGCCCAGTACTTC CASSPGDRAAYQEAQYF
many - TRBJ1-4 TRBV2 TGTGCCAGCAGTGATCGCGCGGGACGGGGTGAAAAACTGTTTTTT CASSDRAGRGEKLFF
many TRBD2 TRBJ2-3 TRBV7-3 TGTGCCAGCAGCCTAACCGGACCCTCGACTAGCGCGTTAACAGATACGCAGTATTTT CASSLTGPSTSALTDTQYF
- - TRBJ2-1 TRBV5-5 TGTGCCAGCAGCTACGAAGGTCAGGCAGGGTTCTACAATGAGCAGTTCTTC CASSYEGQAGFYNEQFF
many - TRBJ2-1 TRBV7-3 TGTGCCAGCAGCCCCACATCGAGCTCCTACAATGAGCAGTTCTTC CASSPTSSSYNEQFF
few - TRBJ2-3 TRBV9 TGTGCCAGCAGCGGAACGGGGGCCACAGATACGCAGTATTTT CASSGTGATDTQYF
- - TRBJ2-1 TRBV4-1 TGCGCCAGCAGCCCTTGGATTAGCGGAAGCAATGAGCAGTTCTTC CASSPWISGSNEQFF
many - TRBJ1-5 TRBV20-1 TGCAGTGCTACCCCTCCGATTGCGGGCAATCAGCCCCAGCATTTT CSATPPIAGNQPQHF
many - TRBJ2-3 TRBV12-3/TRBV12-4 TGTGCCAGCAGTTTAGTGCGGTTCACAGATACGCAGTATTTT CASSLVRFTDTQYF